The 27 T cell receptor beta chains listed next were all sequenced from one sample in a study of blood T cell repertoires in COVID-19. The assay was immunoSEQ multiplex PCR, and TCRdb's table has in-frame clones only and misses some. The sample shows about 65,000 clones, 65% to 90% of them seen only once. The sequencing sample was made of peripheral blood. The receptors come from a man aged 45-65 years with COVID-19, enrolled during active disease.

The V gene is TRBV4-1, the J gene TRBJ1-2; TRBD1 is a possible D gene (6 bases). Deletions cut 4 bases from V and 8 bases from J, with 17 bases between. In germline, CDR1 is MGHRA, CDR2 YSYEKL. The CDR3 length is 14 residues. Written as DNA, the CDR3 is TGCGCCAGCAGCCCCGAACAGGGACGGTACGGCTACACCTTC. Residues: CASSPEQGRYGYTF.

As for this clone: Other DNA sequences of this sample code for an identical CDR3. This chain connects TRBV5-4 to TRBJ2-3, with 11 nucleotides matching TRBD2. The CDR3 sequence is 16 residues long. Germline trimming cut 4 bases from V and 0 bases from J; bases unmatched to any gene: 4. The V gene's germline CDR1 is SGHNT and CDR2 YYREEE (reference sequence). The CDR3 region has the DNA TGTGCCAGCAGCCTACGGACTAGCGGGAGCACAGATACGCAGTATTTT. Protein: CASSLRTSGSTDTQYF. Using reference TRBV5-4 and TRBJ2-3 for the parts outside the CDR3, the full variable domain is ETGVTQSPTHLIKTRGQQVTLRCSSQSGHNTVSWYQQALGQGPQFIFQYYREEENGRGNFPPRFSGLQFPNYSSELNVNALELDDSALYLCASSLRTSGSTDTQYFGPGTRLTVL.

Only a few counts were recorded for this clone. The gene calls are TRBV4-3 and TRBJ1-2, with 7 bases lining up with TRBD1. Trimming removed 0 bases from V and 8 bases from J; junction bases left unmatched: 12. CDR3 size: 16 residues. Germline-derived CDR1 and CDR2 are LGHNA and YSLEER. CDR3 protein: CASSQDLADRLGGYTF. The CDR3 DNA reads TGCGCCAGCAGCCAAGATTTGGCGGACAGGCTCGGGGGCTACACCTTC.

The CDR3 is CASSAIRGDRVLETEFF. The CDR3 DNA reads as TGTGCCAGCAGCGCTATCCGGGGGGACAGGGTCCTCGAGACGGAGTTCTTC. V gene TRBV5-4 combines with J gene TRBJ2-1; 9 bases align to TRBD1. Germline V gene data show CDR1 as SGHNT and CDR2 as YYREEE (reference sequence). V was pared by 4 bases and J by 14 bases, with 22 bases of the junction left unmatched. The CDR3 loop spans 17 amino acids.

The V call is TRBV12-3 or TRBV12-4, the J call TRBJ2-7; no definite D call. Trimming took 1 base from V and 5 from J, leaving 3 bases between them. There are 11 residues in the CDR3. The CDR3 reads CASSLGHEQYF. The CDR3 bases are TGTGCCAGCAGTTTAGGGCACGAGCAGTACTTC.

The chain joins TRBV9 to TRBJ2-7, with D unclear. Germline CDR1 reads SGDLS; CDR2 reads YYNGEE. This CDR3 comprises 13 residues. V was cut by 0 bases and J by 4 bases, with 8 bases left in between. In DNA form, the CDR3 reads TGTGCCAGCAGCGTAGCTCCTATATACGAGCAGTACTTC. Protein sequence: CASSVAPIYEQYF. The variable domain in full, completed from reference TRBV9 and TRBJ2-7, reads DSGVTQTPKHLITATGQRVTLRCSPRSGDLSVYWYQQSLDQGLQFLIQYYNGEERAKGNILERFSAQQFPDLHSELNLSSLELGDSALYFCASSVAPIYEQYFGPGTRLTVT.

V usage is TRBV30 and J usage is TRBJ1-1; 11 nucleotides line up with TRBD1. J gave up 6 bases and V 3 bases, and 3 bases lay outside the gene matches. The CDR3 totals 13 residues. Germline loops: CDR1 GTSNPN, CDR2 SVGIG (reference sequence). Here the CDR3 reads CAWRGQGVPEAFF. In DNA, the CDR3 is TGTGCCTGGAGGGGACAGGGGGTGCCTGAAGCTTTCTTT.

This clone appeared a few times. This chain uses TRBV7-8 with TRBJ2-7; 11 bases agree with TRBD2. Unmatched junction bases numbered 8, after V lost 5 bases and J lost 5 bases. Germline V lookup: CDR1 SGHVS, CDR2 FQNEAQ. The CDR3 covers 15 residues. CDR3 sequence reads: CASSVIAGGLNEQYF. Here the CDR3 DNA reads TGTGCCAGCAGCGTTATAGCGGGAGGGCTCAACGAGCAGTACTTC.

The gene calls are TRBV29-1 and TRBJ2-3; possibly TRBD2 for D (5 bases). V was clipped by 6 bases and J by 2 bases, with 12 bases between them. CDR1 is SQVTM and CDR2 is ANQGSEA in the germline V gene. This CDR3 contains 13 residues. CDR3: CSVGSSTTDTQYF. The DNA for the CDR3 is TGCAGCGTAGGGAGTTCAACCACAGATACGCAGTATTTT.

The chain recombines TRBV15 with TRBJ2-7, with TRBD1 matching over 8 bases. Trimming took 0 bases from V and 4 from J; bases not matched to a gene: 5. The CDR3 spans 15 residues. Germline V lookup: CDR1 LNHNV, CDR2 YYDKDF (reference sequence). The CDR3 DNA follows: TGTGCCACCAGCAGAGATCCGAGACAGGGGTACGAGCAGTACTTC. Translation: CATSRDPRQGYEQYF.

The chain couples TRBV11-2 to TRBJ2-7; D is uncertain. V was pared by 5 bases and J by 2 bases, with 16 bases between. This CDR3 contains 15 residues. Germline CDR1 and CDR2: SGHAT and FQNNGV. The CDR3 region has the DNA TGTGCCAGCAGCCTCGCCCGAGGCCAACCCTACGAGCAGTACTTC. Protein sequence: CASSLARGQPYEQYF.

The chain carries TRBV27 and TRBJ2-1; possible D gene TRBD1, 6 bases. V shed 2 bases and J shed 3 bases, with 17 bases lying between them. CDR3 size: 17 residues. The germline V gene encodes CDR1 MNHEY and CDR2 SMNVEV (reference sequence). The CDR3 bases are TGTGCCAGCAGTTTAAGGGGCTTGGACAGATACTACAATGAGCAGTTCTTC. The encoded protein is CASSLRGLDRYYNEQFF.

This chain links TRBV5-1 with TRBJ1-2, with 10 nucleotides matching TRBD1. Germline lookup yields CDR1 SGHRS and CDR2 YFSETQ. The CDR3 is 18 residues long. V lost 4 bases to trimming and J lost 8 bases; unmatched junction nucleotides: 20. DNA for the CDR3: TGCGCCAGCAGCACCTACCTCCGGACAGGGGGGACGAGGATGGGCTACACCTTC. Its translation: CASSTYLRTGGTRMGYTF.

The chain combines TRBV3-1 (or the pseudogene TRBV3-2) with TRBJ1-2; maybe TRBD1 (5 bases). The germline V and J ends were trimmed by 0 bases and 5 bases, with 10 bases remaining between them. The CDR3 sequence is 14 residues long. Germline CDR1 LGHDT, CDR2 YNNKEL (reference sequence). In nucleotides, the CDR3 is TGTGCCAGCAGCCAAGAGGGCAGGGCGTATGGCTACACCTTC. It codes for CASSQEGRAYGYTF.

The V gene is TRBV5-1, the J gene TRBJ2-1; D is unclear. The CDR3 contains 11 residues. V was clipped by 1 base and J by 8 bases, with 4 bases between them. Germline V gene sequence: CDR1 SGHRS, CDR2 YFSETQ. The CDR3, as DNA: TGCGCCAGCAGCTTGCATTATGAGCAGTTCTTC. Its translation: CASSLHYEQFF.

The chain combines TRBV30 with TRBJ1-5; no firm D call. The germline V gene encodes CDR1 GTSNPN and CDR2 SVGIG (reference sequence). CDR3 length: 13 amino acids. V was cut by 7 bases and J by 2 bases, with 12 bases left in between. The DNA for the CDR3 is TGTGCCTTCGGGGTCCGCGGCAATCAGCCCCAGCATTTT. Protein: CAFGVRGNQPQHF.

The chain carries TRBV3-1 (or the pseudogene TRBV3-2) and TRBJ2-7, with 13 bases aligning to TRBD2. This CDR3 contains 18 residues. Germline V gene lookup returns CDR1 LGHDT and CDR2 YNNKEL (reference sequence). The junction had 12 bases not matched to a gene; V was cut back by 4 bases and J by 3 bases. The CDR3 DNA sequence: TGTGCCAGCAGCCTCTTTTATGGACTAGCGGGGGATTACTACGAGCAGTACTTC. Its protein is CASSLFYGLAGDYYEQYF.

V is TRBV6-4 and J is TRBJ2-1; a possible D gene is TRBD1 (6 bases). V lost 3 bases, J lost 1 base, and 10 bases lay in between. CDR1 and CDR2 from the germline V gene are MRHNA and SNTAGT. CDR3 length: 15 amino acids. CDR3 nucleotide sequence: TGTGCCAGCAGTGATCGAACAGGGTCCTACAATGAGCAGTTCTTC. Translating gives CASSDRTGSYNEQFF.

The rearrangement links TRBV30 to TRBJ1-6; D unresolved. Germline CDR1 and CDR2: GTSNPN and SVGIG (reference sequence). V was cut by 2 bases and J by 7 bases, with 9 bases left in between. There are 13 residues in the CDR3. DNA for the CDR3: TGTGCCTGGAGTCCGGACTTCAATTCACCCCTCCACTTT. Its translation: CAWSPDFNSPLHF. The entire variable domain, with the rest obtained from reference TRBV30 and TRBJ1-6, is as follows: SQTIHQWPATLVQPVGSPLSLECTVEGTSNPNLYWYRQAAGRGLQLLFYSVGIGQISSEVPQNLSASRPQDRQFILSSKKLLLSDSGFYLCAWSPDFNSPLHFGNGTRLTVT.

This sequence joins TRBV3-1 (or the pseudogene TRBV3-2) and TRBJ1-2; D possibly corresponds to TRBD1 (5 bases). The CDR3 spans 13 residues. The germline CDR1 and CDR2 sequences are LGHDT and YNNKEL (reference sequence). V was cut by 4 bases and J by 0 bases, with 6 bases left in between. The CDR3 DNA reads TGTGCCAGCAGCCGGGGGGCTAACTATGGCTACACCTTC. The encoded protein is CASSRGANYGYTF.

The CDR3 protein is CASSLDRNEKLFF. In DNA, the CDR3 is TGCGCCAGCAGCTTGGACAGAAATGAAAAACTGTTTTTT. V is TRBV5-1 and J is TRBJ1-4; D gene ambiguous. Germline CDR1 reads SGHRS; CDR2 reads YFSETQ. CDR3 length: 13 amino acids. Trimming cost V 0 bases and J 5 bases, with 5 bases left between them.

The genes are TRBV2 and TRBJ1-1; D unclear. Germline V lookup: CDR1 SNHLY, CDR2 FYNNEI. The CDR3 consists of 13 residues. The V end lost 6 bases, the J end lost 4 bases, and 12 bases lay between the germline ends. CDR3 residues: CASSRRESTEAFF. In DNA form, the CDR3 reads TGTGCCAGCAGCAGGAGGGAAAGCACTGAAGCTTTCTTT.

As to this clone: Other DNA sequences of this sample code for an identical CDR3. This chain links TRBV10-3 with TRBJ1-4, with D uncertain. Germline assignment: CDR1 ENHRY and CDR2 SYGVKD. This CDR3 is 15 amino acids long. V gave up 3 bases and J gave up 3 bases, with 11 bases separating them. Here the CDR3 reads CAISESGGPNEKLFF. The DNA for the CDR3 is TGTGCCATCAGTGAATCGGGTGGCCCTAATGAAAAACTGTTTTTT.

V usage is TRBV5-1 and J usage is TRBJ1-3; the D is unclear. This CDR3 contains 15 residues. Trimming removed 4 bases at V and 0 bases at J, with 11 bases between. Looked up from germline, CDR1 is SGHRS and CDR2 is YFSETQ. Here the CDR3 reads CASSPQEASGNTIYF. The CDR3 DNA reads TGCGCCAGCAGCCCCCAGGAAGCCTCTGGAAACACCATATATTTT. Supplemented by reference TRBV5-1 and TRBJ1-3, the full variable domain reads KAGVTQTPRYLIKTRGQQVTLSCSPISGHRSVSWYQQTPGQGLQFLFEYFSETQRNKGNFPGRFSGRQFSNSRSEMNVSTLELGDSALYLCASSPQEASGNTIYFGEGSWLTVV.

V gene TRBV5-4 combines with J gene TRBJ2-3; 10 bases match TRBD1. The germline gives CDR1 SGHNT, CDR2 YYREEE (reference sequence). J was trimmed by 4 bases and V by 1 base; bases with no gene match: 3. CDR3 length: 15 residues. CDR3 amino acids: CASSLRGTGADTQYF. CDR3 DNA: TGTGCCAGCAGCTTGCGCGGGACAGGGGCAGATACGCAGTATTTT.

V gene TRBV5-6 combines with J gene TRBJ2-1, with 14 bases matching TRBD2. The CDR3 length is 15 residues. V dropped 1 base and J dropped 9; count of bases not matched to a gene: 3. The germline V gene has CDR1 SGHDT and CDR2 YYEEEE. The CDR3 protein is CASSLTGLAGGEQFF. The CDR3, as DNA: TGTGCCAGCAGCTTGACCGGACTAGCGGGGGGTGAGCAGTTCTTC.

The gene calls are TRBV29-1 and TRBJ1-4; D gene unclear. Germline V lookup: CDR1 SQVTM, CDR2 ANQGSEA. Deletions cut 8 bases from V and 2 bases from J, with 6 bases between. This CDR3 spans 11 amino acids. CDR3 region: CSPSTNEKLFF. DNA for the CDR3: TGCAGCCCCTCCACTAATGAAAAACTGTTTTTT.